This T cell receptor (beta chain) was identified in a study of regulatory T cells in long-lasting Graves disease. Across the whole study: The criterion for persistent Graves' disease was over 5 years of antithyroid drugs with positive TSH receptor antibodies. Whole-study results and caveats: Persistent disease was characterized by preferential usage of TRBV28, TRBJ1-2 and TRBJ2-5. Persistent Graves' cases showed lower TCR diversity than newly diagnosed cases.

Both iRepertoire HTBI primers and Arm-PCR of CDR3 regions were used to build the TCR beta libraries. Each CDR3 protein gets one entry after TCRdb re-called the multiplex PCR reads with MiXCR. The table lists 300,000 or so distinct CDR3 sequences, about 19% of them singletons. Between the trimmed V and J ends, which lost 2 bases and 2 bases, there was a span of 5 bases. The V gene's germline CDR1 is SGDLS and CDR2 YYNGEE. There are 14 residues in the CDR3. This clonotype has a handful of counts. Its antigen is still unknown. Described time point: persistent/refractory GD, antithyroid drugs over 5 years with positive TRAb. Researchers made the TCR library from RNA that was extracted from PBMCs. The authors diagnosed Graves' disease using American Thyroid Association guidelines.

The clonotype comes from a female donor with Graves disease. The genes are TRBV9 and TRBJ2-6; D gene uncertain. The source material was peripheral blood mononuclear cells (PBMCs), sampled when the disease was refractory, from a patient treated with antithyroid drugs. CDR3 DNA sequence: TGTGCCAGCAGCGTTCGGGCTGGGGCCAACGTCCTGACTTTC. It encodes CASSVRAGANVLTF.